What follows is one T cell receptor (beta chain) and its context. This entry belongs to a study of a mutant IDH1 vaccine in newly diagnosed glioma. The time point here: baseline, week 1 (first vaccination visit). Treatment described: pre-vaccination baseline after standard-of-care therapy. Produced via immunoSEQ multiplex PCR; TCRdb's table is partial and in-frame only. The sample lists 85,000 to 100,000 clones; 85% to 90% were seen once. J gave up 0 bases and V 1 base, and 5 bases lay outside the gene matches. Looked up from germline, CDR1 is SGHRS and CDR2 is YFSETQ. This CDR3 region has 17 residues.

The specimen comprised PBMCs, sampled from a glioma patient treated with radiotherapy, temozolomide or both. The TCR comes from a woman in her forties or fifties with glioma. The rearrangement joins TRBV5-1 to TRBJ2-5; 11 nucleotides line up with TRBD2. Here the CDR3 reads CASSLTGTSGNQETQYF. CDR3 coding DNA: TGCGCCAGCAGCTTGACTGGGACTAGCGGAAACCAAGAGACCCAGTACTTC.